The source of this T cell receptor beta chain is a study of blood T cell repertoires in COVID-19. Background on the study: The origin of the acute and convalescent COVID-19 samples was the United States, Italy and Spain. The analysed material was cDNA or gDNA that came from T cells, B-cell-depleted T cells, or PBMCs.

Trimming cost V 7 bases and J 7 bases, with 16 bases left between them. Germline V CDR1 and CDR2: SGHVS, FNYEAQ. This CDR3 comprises 13 residues. The repertoire was sequenced with immunoSEQ multiplex PCR; TCRdb's copy has only in-frame clones and lacks some. The sample has 100,000 to 150,000 clones, roughly 84% seen once. The source of this sequence is a woman aged 30 to 39 who had recovered from COVID-19. The V call is TRBV7-6, the J call TRBJ1-1; D is unresolved. The sequencing input was peripheral blood. The CDR3 spells CASTGIEGGEAFF. The DNA of the CDR3 is TGTGCCAGCACCGGAATAGAGGGCGGTGAAGCTTTCTTT.